Detailed here is one T cell receptor beta chain. Its antigen is still unknown. The input lacks base qualities; no much larger clone sits a single base away. These data originate in a study of control samples from healthy donors and cancer patients (dated by TCRdb to the early 2020s). The CDR3 measures 14 amino acids from cysteine to phenylalanine. Of all the DNA, just the CDR3 is kept, 42 bases in frame from base 1. Compared with germline, V lacks 5 bases and J lacks 6 bases; bases without a gene match: 4. The germline V gene (reference sequence) provides CDR1 LGHDT and CDR2 YNNKEL. Receptors were amplified or captured by the immunoSEQ multiplex PCR assay. The source is immuneACCESS, and TCRdb retained only in-frame sequences with V and J called. Part of the clones is not carried over; for the studies checked, unresolved V genes explain less than half of this, and the remainder is unexplained. The table for this sample lists about 180,000 clones; more than 80% of them were counted only once. The ten largest clones capture approximately 1.4% of the sample.

The V and J genes are TRBV3-1 (or the pseudogene TRBV3-2) and TRBJ2-4, with 10 junctional bases fitting TRBD2. The specimen sequenced was blood. The clonotype originates from a man in his thirties or forties in good health. The CDR3 amino acid sequence is: CASSLRLAGNIQYF. Here is the DNA: TGTGCCAGCAGCTTACGACTAGCGGGAAACATTCAGTACTTC.